These 3 T cell receptor beta chains were all obtained from the same sample, sequenced in a study of beta chain features in type 1 diabetes. All of the isolated RNA was reverse transcribed, so expressed TCRB transcripts were sequenced. The table came from immunoSEQ multiplex PCR; TCRdb's copy has only in-frame clones and leaves some out. The sample holds about 620,000 clones, roughly 15% seen once. The sequenced sample consisted of naive CD4+ T cells from blood. These receptors were collected from a man between 18 and 29 years old in good health.

The chain carries TRBV6-5 and TRBJ1-1, with D possibly TRBD1 on 5 matching bases. Germline V CDR1 and CDR2: MNHEY, SVGAGI. CDR3 length: 12 amino acids. Trimming took 5 bases from V and 10 from J, leaving 14 bases between them. The CDR3 region is CASSRGQGGAFF. Here the CDR3 DNA reads TGTGCCAGCAGTCGAGGCCAGGGAGGAGCTTTCTTT.

This clone was seen a few times. The rearrangement joins TRBV4-3 to TRBJ2-2; no firm D call. The CDR3 spans 18 residues. Trimming removed 0 bases at V and 6 bases at J, with 20 bases between. CDR1 and CDR2 from the germline V gene are LGHNA and YSLEER. CDR3 in DNA: TGCGCCAGCAGCCAAGATTCGGGCATTCCTCTGTCCGCCGGGGAGCTGTTTTTT. Amino acids: CASSQDSGIPLSAGELFF.

The chain recombines TRBV10-3 with TRBJ2-5, with D possibly being TRBD1 (5 bases). The V end lost 0 bases, the J end lost 7 bases, and 15 bases lay between the germline ends. CDR3 length equals 15 residues. Germline V gene data show CDR1 as ENHRY and CDR2 as SYGVKD. The CDR3 bases are TGTGCCATCAGTGAGTCTCGACAGTGGTCCGGGACCCAGTACTTC. It translates to CAISESRQWSGTQYF.